Sequencing of this TCR beta chain was carried out in a study of blood T cell repertoires in COVID-19. Germline loops: CDR1 SGDLS, CDR2 YYNGEE. The CDR3 loop spans 16 amino acids. Germline trimming cut 3 bases from V and 7 bases from J; bases unmatched to any gene: 12. Authors' analysis steps: Nucleated cell number was recorded as an estimate derived from reference gene primer amplification. Some clones are missing from TCRdb's copy, which holds only in-frame ones; the method was immunoSEQ multiplex PCR. The DNA was the basis for D and trimming; V, J and clone size are from that table. The sample includes 130,000 to 150,000 clones, about 92% of them seen just once.

The source of this sequence is a human donor in a cohort sampled during active COVID-19. Material for sequencing was peripheral blood. The chain combines TRBV9 with TRBJ1-4; 7 nucleotides align to TRBD1. The CDR3 loop is CASSATGGGAGEKLFF. In DNA form, the CDR3 reads TGTGCCAGCAGCGCCACCGGAGGGGGCGCCGGTGAAAAACTGTTTTTT.